The rows below give T cell receptor beta chains drawn from one sample of a study of identical twins. TCRdb analysed the 5' RACE reads with MiXCR anew, one entry per CDR3 protein. The table includes around 1.7 million distinct CDR3 sequences, around a third detected once. The sample was cord blood. Receptor source: a newborn girl in good health. Both conserved end residues are part of each CDR3.

cdr3_aa: CASNRDTSNYGYTF
v_call: TRBV5-1
j_call: TRBJ1-2

cdr3_aa: CASSYSPGGRNSPLHF
v_call: TRBV6-5
j_call: TRBJ1-6

cdr3_aa: CASSHPGTSGTYNEQFF
v_call: TRBV4-2
j_call: TRBJ2-1

cdr3_aa: CASSQVGHRNEKLFF
v_call: TRBV3-1
j_call: TRBJ1-4

cdr3_aa: CASSIAGPREQYF
v_call: TRBV5-1
j_call: TRBJ2-5

cdr3_aa: CSVEGVAGGLGTDTQYF
v_call: TRBV29-1
j_call: TRBJ2-3

cdr3_aa: CASNPGGPYEQYF
v_call: TRBV6-1
j_call: -

cdr3_aa: CASSSRLARVDEQYF
v_call: TRBV11-2
j_call: TRBJ2-5

cdr3_aa: CASSLLPGQGTYEQYF
v_call: TRBV6-1
j_call: TRBJ2-7

cdr3_aa: CASSPPRQGRIYNEQFF
v_call: TRBV6-6
j_call: TRBJ2-1

cdr3_aa: CASSLLTSGGAYEQYF
v_call: TRBV27
j_call: TRBJ2-7

cdr3_aa: CASANRATDTQYF
v_call: TRBV4-2
j_call: TRBJ2-3

cdr3_aa: CSARESLAGRNEQYF
v_call: TRBV20-1
j_call: TRBJ2-7

cdr3_aa: CSVGPTGTKNIQYF
v_call: TRBV29-1
j_call: TRBJ2-4

cdr3_aa: CASSLLRQGTSGKDNEQFF
v_call: TRBV28
j_call: TRBJ2-1

cdr3_aa: CASRQFPGQGTLGYTF
v_call: TRBV19
j_call: TRBJ1-2

cdr3_aa: CASSLGYLGSPNEKLFF
v_call: TRBV11-2
j_call: TRBJ1-4

cdr3_aa: CSALRPTGNYGYTF
v_call: TRBV20-1
j_call: TRBJ1-2

cdr3_aa: CASSALSTSGISYNEQFF
v_call: TRBV7-9
j_call: TRBJ2-1

cdr3_aa: CATSRTGDTDTQYF
v_call: TRBV24-1
j_call: TRBJ2-3

cdr3_aa: CASSLAPGGSETQYF
v_call: TRBV11-2
j_call: TRBJ2-5

cdr3_aa: CATRGGGTGDNEQYF
v_call: TRBV10-3
j_call: TRBJ2-5

cdr3_aa: CASSSEEGPHYGYTF
v_call: TRBV5-1
j_call: TRBJ1-2